The present entry profiles one T cell receptor beta chain with its context. Its antigen is currently not known. The input lacks base qualities; no much larger clone sits a single base away. This entry comes from a study of identical twins (TCRdb year 2016). For the wider study: To test whether fetal clonotypes persist, this study deep-sequenced TCR alpha and beta repertoires from monozygotic twins, from unrelated adults of various ages, and from cord blood. To rule out contamination, the twin experiments were replicated at different times with different library preparation protocols. Results the study describes overall, beyond this receptor: In monozygotic twins, out-of-frame TCR alpha sharing was systematically underestimated by recombination models, although the models agreed with sharing between unrelated individuals. Compared with coincidental sharing between unrelated individuals, out-of-frame TCR alpha sequences shared between twins showed an excess of sequences with low generation probability. Fewer insertions were carried by abundant cord blood beta clonotypes; a weaker similar trend was observed in young adult naive repertoires, while no such trend was observed in memory repertoires. A weaker excess of twin sharing was found in beta out-of-frame sequences because the signal-to-noise ratio was lowered by fewer shared sequences. Zero-insertion analyses could be partly confounded by invariant T cells such as MAIT and iNKT, though diverse VJ usage argued against such confounding for most clonotypes. Because the same donors could not be followed over many years, the conclusions depended on cross-sectional statistical analysis.

V drops 1 base and J drops 5 bases, leaving 6 bases in between. There are 12 amino acids in the CDR3, from cysteine to phenylalanine inclusive. CDR3 DNA is the only sequence kept; it has 36 bases, read in frame from the first base. The germline V gene provides CDR1 ENHRY and CDR2 SYGVKD. To prepare the library, 5' RACE was applied. Sequencing instrument: Illumina HiSeq 2000. A universal primer binding site was introduced by template switching, and a unique molecular identifier was present in the final cDNA, enabling accurate counting of TCR cDNA molecules. Specific primers in the conserved constant-segment region were used to synthesize first-strand cDNA for the TCR alpha and beta chains. To control for contamination, every cDNA library was double barcoded, receiving both a SMART-Mk sample barcode and Illumina barcodes. Two successive PCR steps introduced TruSeq adapter sequences along with Illumina sample barcodes. The TCR alpha and beta cDNA libraries were sequenced on the Illumina HiSeq platform using custom primers. The authors' analysis ran thus. MiGEC processed the raw reads to extract unique molecular identifiers, while MiXCR was used to determine the CDR3 positions. Recombination models were inferred per individual with the repgenHMM and IGoR tools using an EM algorithm. Shared clonotypes were analyzed with the tcR package in R, and sharing was normalized by the product of cloneset sizes. To study raw recombination free of thymic and clonal selection effects, out-of-frame nonproductive sequences were analyzed. TCRdb trimmed public reads at Q25 via fastp, called clones via MiXCR and kept in-frame beta chains. A single entry per CDR3 protein holds the most common genes and DNA from its merged rows. TCRdb, rather than the study authors, made the V and J calls. The sample table lists some 790,000 distinct CDR3 sequences, roughly 20% of them with a count of one. The ten most abundant clones make up about 12% of the sample.

All donors were healthy Caucasians. The twin cohort consisted of three pairs of female monozygotic twins, all aged about 18 to 29 years. RNA for TCR libraries was isolated from peripheral blood mononuclear cells. The data were also submitted as part of a second study, on T cells expressing NK-cell markers. The second paper further reports: About eight donors provided sorted CD3+CD56+NKG2C+, CD3+CD56+NKG2C- and CD3+CD56-NKG2C+ T-cell subsets, whose TCR beta-chain repertoires were profiled. Among the eight sequenced donors, only one was HCMV-seronegative, while the other seven were HCMV-seropositive. To restrict sorting to alphabetaTCR-expressing T cells, an anti-gammadeltaTCR antibody was added in several experiments. In six donors, the dominant CD3+CD56+NKG2C+ clonotypes ranked among the top 10 CD8+ clonotypes, making up about 1.0-7.5% of CD8+ T cells. Those dominant clonotypes were again the most abundant among CD3+CD56-NKG2C+ cells in four donors, at roughly 28.3-65%. Whether the expanded NKG2C-expressing T cell clones were specific for HCMV antigens remained unclear. All eight donors whose samples were sequenced were randomly selected healthy volunteers, three of them men and five women. To determine HCMV serostatus, a commercial ELISA kit was used to detect HCMV-specific IgG in serum. For six donors, unsorted PBMC were also used to sequence bulk peripheral blood T-cell repertoires. MIGEC handled demultiplexing of the reads and grouping by UMI, while MiTCR was used to assemble and quantify clonotypes. To remove erroneous sequences, TCR cDNA sequences were retained only when supported by two or more reads. The tcR package was used for downstream repertoire analysis, and clonotypes were matched between fractions using CDR3 nucleotide sequence together with V segment. Antigen specificity was annotated against VDJdb with VDJmatch, allowing one amino acid substitution in CDR3.

Recombination linked TRBV10-3 to TRBJ2-7; the D gene is not confidently resolved. The sequenced material came from PBMCs. This TCR came from a woman aged 18 to 35 in good health. The CDR3 sequence is CAISEYRHEQYF. The DNA sequence is TGTGCCATCAGTGAGTATAGGCACGAGCAGTACTTC.